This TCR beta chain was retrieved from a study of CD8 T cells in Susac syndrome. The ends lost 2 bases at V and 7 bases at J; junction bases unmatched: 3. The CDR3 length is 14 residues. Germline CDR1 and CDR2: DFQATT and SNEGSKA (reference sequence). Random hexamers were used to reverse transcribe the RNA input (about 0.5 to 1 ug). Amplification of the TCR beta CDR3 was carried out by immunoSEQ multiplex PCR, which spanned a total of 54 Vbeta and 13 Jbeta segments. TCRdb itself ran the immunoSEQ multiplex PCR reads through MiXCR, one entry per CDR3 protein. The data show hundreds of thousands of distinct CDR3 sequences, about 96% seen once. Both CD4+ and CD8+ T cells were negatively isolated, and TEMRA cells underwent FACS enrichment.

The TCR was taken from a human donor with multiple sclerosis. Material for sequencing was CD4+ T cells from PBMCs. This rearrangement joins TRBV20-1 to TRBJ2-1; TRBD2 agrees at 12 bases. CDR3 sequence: CSARTSGRTNEQFF. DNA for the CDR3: TGCAGTGCTAGAACTAGCGGGAGGACTAATGAGCAGTTCTTC.